These T cell receptor beta chains were read from a single sample in a study of CD8 T cells in Susac syndrome. TCRdb recomputed calls from the immunoSEQ multiplex PCR reads with MiXCR, one row per CDR3 protein. The sample has some 47,000 distinct CDR3 sequences, roughly 92% seen once. Source material: CD8+ T cells from PBMCs. These receptors all come from a human donor in good health. The CDR3 runs from the conserved cysteine through the conserved F or W. Each record gives: D gene, clone size, J gene, V gene, CDR3 protein, CDR3 DNA. A D gene is named only where the DNA matches it firmly. Clone size is stated in some rows and not others, as once, few, many or a class when expanded.

NA | NA | TRBJ2-7 | TRBV7-9 | CASSSGLADYEQYF | TGTGCCAGCAGCTCGGGACTTGCCGACTACGAGCAGTACTTC
TRBD1 | NA | TRBJ2-1 | TRBV4-3 | CASSQDITGGRNEQFF | TGCGCCAGCAGCCAAGATATTACAGGGGGTCGGAATGAGCAGTTCTTC
NA | NA | TRBJ2-5 | TRBV7-9 | CASSPPRQETQYF | TGTGCCAGCAGCCCACCGCGCCAAGAGACCCAGTACTTC
NA | NA | TRBJ2-1 | TRBV5-6 | CASRPASWGTYNEQFF | TGTGCCAGCAGGCCCGCGTCCTGGGGGACCTACAATGAGCAGTTCTTC
NA | NA | TRBJ1-2 | TRBV6-6 | CASSYSFRGGYTF | TGTGCCAGCAGTTACTCGTTCAGGGGAGGCTACACCTTC
TRBD2 | NA | TRBJ2-7 | TRBV10-2 | CASSEASGIYEQYF | TGCGCCAGCAGTGAGGCTAGCGGAATCTACGAGCAGTACTTC
TRBD1 | NA | TRBJ1-1 | TRBV7-9 | CASNPQGANTEAFF | TGTGCCAGCAACCCACAGGGGGCGAACACTGAAGCTTTCTTT
TRBD1 | few | TRBJ2-7 | TRBV29-1 | CSASGQGTYEQYF | TGCAGCGCCTCGGGACAGGGAACCTACGAGCAGTACTTC
NA | NA | TRBJ1-1 | TRBV6-5 | CASGPRTEAFF | TGTGCCAGCGGGCCACGAACTGAAGCTTTCTTT
TRBD1 | NA | TRBJ1-1 | TRBV2 | CASRADRGLNTEAFF | TGTGCCAGCAGGGCGGACAGGGGGCTTAACACTGAAGCTTTCTTT
TRBD2 | NA | TRBJ2-1 | TRBV4-3 | CASSPGLAGTTYNEQFF | TGCGCCAGCAGCCCAGGACTAGCGGGTACAACCTACAATGAGCAGTTCTTC
NA | NA | TRBJ1-5 | TRBV7-9 | CASSPGISNQPQHF | TGTGCCAGCAGCCCAGGGATATCAAATCAGCCCCAGCATTTT
NA | NA | TRBJ2-2 | TRBV7-2 | CASSRRTSFAGELFF | TGTGCCAGCAGCCGCCGCACTAGCTTCGCCGGGGAGCTGTTTTTT
NA | NA | TRBJ1-1 | TRBV7-6 | CASRKVGDTEAFF | TGTGCCAGCAGAAAAGTCGGGGACACTGAAGCTTTCTTT
NA | NA | TRBJ2-1 | TRBV12-3/TRBV12-4 | CASSPGDSGLLNEQFF | TGTGCCAGCAGTCCGGGGGACTCAGGCCTCCTCAATGAGCAGTTCTTC
TRBD2 | NA | TRBJ2-3 | TRBV15 | CATQGTRTDTQYF | TGTGCCACCCAGGGGACTAGAACAGATACGCAGTATTTT
TRBD1 | NA | TRBJ1-4 | TRBV7-9 | CASSLAHQGAGEKLFF | TGTGCCAGCAGCTTAGCGCATCAGGGGGCGGGTGAAAAACTGTTTTTT
TRBD1 | NA | TRBJ2-7 | TRBV23-1 | CASSQTTDRTGGYEQYF | TGCGCCAGCAGTCAGACAACGGACAGGACAGGGGGCTACGAGCAGTACTTC
TRBD2 | NA | TRBJ2-3 | TRBV13 | CASSPYGTSGSKDTQYF | TGTGCCAGCAGCCCCTATGGGACTAGCGGGAGTAAAGATACGCAGTATTTT
NA | once | TRBJ2-2 | TRBV27 | CASSSYSGPNTGELFF | TGTGCCAGCAGTTCCTACAGCGGGCCGAACACCGGGGAGCTGTTTTTT
TRBD2 | NA | TRBJ2-4 | TRBV3-1 | CASGGGFSKNIQYF | TGTGCCAGCGGGGGGGGGTTTTCCAAAAACATTCAGTACTTC
NA | NA | TRBJ2-1 | TRBV4-1 | CASSPSAVDSNEQFF | TGCGCCAGCAGCCCATCAGCGGTGGACTCGAATGAGCAGTTCTTC
NA | few | TRBJ1-1 | TRBV11-2 | CASSWFTGSGTEAFF | TGTGCCAGCAGTTGGTTCACAGGGTCGGGCACTGAAGCTTTCTTT
NA | NA | TRBJ2-1 | TRBV30 | CAWYSTEIPYNEQFF | TGTGCCTGGTACTCGACAGAGATTCCCTACAATGAGCAGTTCTTC
TRBD1 | NA | TRBJ1-1 | TRBV20-1 | CSASQGESNTEAFF | TGCAGTGCTAGCCAGGGGGAATCGAACACTGAAGCTTTCTTT
TRBD2 | NA | TRBJ2-7 | TRBV15 | CATSRTSGVTYEQYF | TGTGCCACCAGCAGGACTAGCGGGGTGACCTACGAGCAGTACTTC
NA | few | TRBJ2-1 | TRBV7-9 | CASSLGGLEQFF | TGTGCCAGCAGCTTAGGGGGCCTTGAGCAGTTCTTC
NA | NA | TRBJ1-2 | TRBV6-2/TRBV6-3 | CASSPDRIDGYTF | TGTGCCAGCAGTCCCGACAGGATAGATGGCTACACCTTC